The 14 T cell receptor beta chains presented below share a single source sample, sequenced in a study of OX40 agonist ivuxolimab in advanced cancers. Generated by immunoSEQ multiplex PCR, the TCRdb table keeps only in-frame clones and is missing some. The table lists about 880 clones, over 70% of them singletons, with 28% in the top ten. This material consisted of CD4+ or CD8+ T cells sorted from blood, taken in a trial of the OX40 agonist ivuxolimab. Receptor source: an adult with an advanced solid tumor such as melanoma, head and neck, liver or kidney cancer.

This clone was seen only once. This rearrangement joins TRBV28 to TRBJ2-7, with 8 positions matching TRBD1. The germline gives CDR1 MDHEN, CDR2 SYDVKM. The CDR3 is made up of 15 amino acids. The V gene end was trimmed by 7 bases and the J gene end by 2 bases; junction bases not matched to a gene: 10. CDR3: CASKSTGANPYEQYF. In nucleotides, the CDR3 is TGTGCCAGCAAATCGACAGGGGCGAACCCCTACGAGCAGTACTTC.

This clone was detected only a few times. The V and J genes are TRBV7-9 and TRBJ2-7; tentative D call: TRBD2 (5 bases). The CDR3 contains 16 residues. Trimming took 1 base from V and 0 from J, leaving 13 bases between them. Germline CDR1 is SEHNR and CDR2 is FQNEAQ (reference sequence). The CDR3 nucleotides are TGTGCCAGCAGCTTAGACGGGGTCAGGAGCTCCTACGAGCAGTACTTC. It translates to CASSLDGVRSSYEQYF.

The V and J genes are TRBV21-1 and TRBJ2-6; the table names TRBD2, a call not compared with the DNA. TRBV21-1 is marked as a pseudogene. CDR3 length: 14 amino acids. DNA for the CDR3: TGTGCCAGCAGGGGCAAGCTAGCTACAACAAAGTCGGGCTTC. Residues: CASRGKLATTKSGF.

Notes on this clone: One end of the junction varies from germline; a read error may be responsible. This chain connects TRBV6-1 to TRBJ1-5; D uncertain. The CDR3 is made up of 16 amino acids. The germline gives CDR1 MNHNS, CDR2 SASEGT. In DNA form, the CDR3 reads TGTGCCAGCAGTGAAAAGGATCTGGGGAGGAATCGGCCCCAGCATTTT. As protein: CASSEKDLGRNRPQHF.

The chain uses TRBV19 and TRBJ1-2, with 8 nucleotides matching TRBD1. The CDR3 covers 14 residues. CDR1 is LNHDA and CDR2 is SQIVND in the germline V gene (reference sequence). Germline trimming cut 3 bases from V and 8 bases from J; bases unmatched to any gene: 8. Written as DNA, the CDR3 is TGTGCCAGTAGTATTGCAGGGGGCGAATACGGCTACACCTTC. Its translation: CASSIAGGEYGYTF.

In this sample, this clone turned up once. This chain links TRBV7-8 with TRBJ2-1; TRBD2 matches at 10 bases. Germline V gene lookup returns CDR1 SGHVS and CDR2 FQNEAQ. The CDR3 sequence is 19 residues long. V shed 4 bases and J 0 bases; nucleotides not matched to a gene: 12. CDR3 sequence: CASSSPWTSGAISYNEQFF. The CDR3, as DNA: TGTGCCAGCAGCTCGCCTTGGACTAGCGGCGCGATCTCCTACAATGAGCAGTTCTTC. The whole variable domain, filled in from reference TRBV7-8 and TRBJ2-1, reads GAGVSQSPRYKVAKRGQDVALRCDPISGHVSLFWYQQALGQGPEFLTYFQNEAQLDKSGLPSDRFFAERPEGSVSTLKIQRTQQEDSAVYLCASSSPWTSGAISYNEQFFGPGTRLTVL.

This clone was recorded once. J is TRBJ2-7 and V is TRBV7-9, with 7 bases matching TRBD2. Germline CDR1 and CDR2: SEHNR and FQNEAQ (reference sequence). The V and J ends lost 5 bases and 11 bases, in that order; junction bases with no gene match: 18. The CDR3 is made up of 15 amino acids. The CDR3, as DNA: TGTGCCAGCAGCGAGTCCGGGACTAACTTCCATCCGGAGTACTTC. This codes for CASSESGTNFHPEYF.

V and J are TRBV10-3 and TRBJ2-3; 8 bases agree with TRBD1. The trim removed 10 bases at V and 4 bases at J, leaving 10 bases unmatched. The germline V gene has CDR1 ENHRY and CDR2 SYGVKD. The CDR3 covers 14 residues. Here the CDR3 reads CATWTGSVPDTQYF. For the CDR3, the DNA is TGTGCCACATGGACAGGGAGTGTCCCAGATACGCAGTATTTT.

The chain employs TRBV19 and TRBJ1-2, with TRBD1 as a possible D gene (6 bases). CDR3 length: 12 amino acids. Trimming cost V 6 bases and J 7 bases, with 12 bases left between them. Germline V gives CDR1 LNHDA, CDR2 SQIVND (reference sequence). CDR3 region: CASSTGTSGYTF. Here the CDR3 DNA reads TGTGCCAGTAGCACAGGGACCAGTGGCTACACCTTC.

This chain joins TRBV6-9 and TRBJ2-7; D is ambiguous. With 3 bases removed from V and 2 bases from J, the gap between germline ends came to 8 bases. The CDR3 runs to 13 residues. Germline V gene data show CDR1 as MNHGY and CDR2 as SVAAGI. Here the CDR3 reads CASSYAEAYEQYF. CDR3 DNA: TGTGCCAGCAGTTACGCCGAGGCCTACGAGCAGTACTTC.

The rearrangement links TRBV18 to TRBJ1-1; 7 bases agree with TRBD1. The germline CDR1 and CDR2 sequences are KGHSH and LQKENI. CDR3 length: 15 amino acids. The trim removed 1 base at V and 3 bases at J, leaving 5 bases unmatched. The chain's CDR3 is CASSPLGTADTEAFF. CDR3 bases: TGTGCCAGCTCACCACTAGGGACAGCCGACACTGAAGCTTTCTTT. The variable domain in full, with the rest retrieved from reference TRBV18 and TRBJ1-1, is NAGVMQNPRHLVRRRGQEARLRCSPMKGHSHVYWYRQLPEEGLKFMVYLQKENIIDESGMPKERFSAEFPKEGPSILRIQQVVRGDSAAYFCASSPLGTADTEAFFGQGTRLTVV.

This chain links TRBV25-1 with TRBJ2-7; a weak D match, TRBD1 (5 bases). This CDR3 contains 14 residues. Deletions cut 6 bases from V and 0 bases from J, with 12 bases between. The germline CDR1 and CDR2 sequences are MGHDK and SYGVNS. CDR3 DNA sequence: TGTGCCAGCAGAAAGGGGTCTAGCTCCTACGAGCAGTACTTC. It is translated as CASRKGSSSYEQYF.

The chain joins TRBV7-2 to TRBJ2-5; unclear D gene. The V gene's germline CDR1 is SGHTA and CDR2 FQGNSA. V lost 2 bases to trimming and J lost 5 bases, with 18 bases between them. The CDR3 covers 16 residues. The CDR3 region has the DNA TGTGCCAGCAGCTTACCCTCGGAAGATCTTGACGAGACCCAGTACTTC. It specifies CASSLPSEDLDETQYF. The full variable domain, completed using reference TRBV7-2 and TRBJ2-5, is GAGVSQSPSNKVTEKGKDVELRCDPISGHTALYWYRQSLGQGLEFLIYFQGNSAPDKSGLPSDRFSAERTGGSVSTLTIQRTQQEDSAVYLCASSLPSEDLDETQYFGPGTRLLVL.

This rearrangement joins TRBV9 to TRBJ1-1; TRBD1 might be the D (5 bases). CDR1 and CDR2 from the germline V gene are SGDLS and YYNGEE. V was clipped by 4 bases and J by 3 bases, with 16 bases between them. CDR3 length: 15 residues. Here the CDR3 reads CASSRSAGRDTEAFF. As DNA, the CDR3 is TGTGCCAGCAGCCGATCGGCGGGGCGGGACACTGAAGCTTTCTTT.